Each of the 20 T cell receptor beta chains below was sequenced from the same sample in a study of technical replicates of blood from a handful of donors. Some clones are missing from TCRdb's copy, which holds only in-frame ones; the method was immunoSEQ multiplex PCR. Altogether tens of thousands of clones are present, around 94% being singletons, with the ten largest covering 0.39%. Sequenced sample: T cells isolated from PBMCs. These receptors all come from a human donor in good health.

V gene TRBV9 combines with J gene TRBJ1-2, with TRBD1 identical over 7 bases. This CDR3 has 11 amino acids. Germline V CDR1 and CDR2: SGDLS, YYNGEE. V was pared by 3 bases and J by 8 bases, with 1 base of the junction left unmatched. CDR3 sequence (DNA): TGTGCCAGCAGCGGGGACAGCGGCTACACCTTC. Protein: CASSGDSGYTF. The full variable domain, completed using reference TRBV9 and TRBJ1-2, is DSGVTQTPKHLITATGQRVTLRCSPRSGDLSVYWYQQSLDQGLQFLIQYYNGEERAKGNILERFSAQQFPDLHSELNLSSLELGDSALYFCASSGDSGYTFGSGTRLTVV.

The chain uses TRBV27 and TRBJ2-1; a possible D gene is TRBD2 (5 bases). Germline-derived CDR1 and CDR2 are MNHEY and SMNVEV (reference sequence). This CDR3 is 14 amino acids long. V was clipped by 2 bases and J by 1 base, with 6 bases between them. For the CDR3, the DNA is TGTGCCAGCAGTTTACTAGCTTCCTACAATGAGCAGTTCTTC. Translated, it gives CASSLLASYNEQFF.

The rearrangement uses TRBV28 and TRBJ2-2; D possibly corresponds to TRBD2 (7 bases). Trimming stripped 7 bases from V and 4 bases from J, with 19 bases between. This CDR3 contains 16 residues. Germline CDR1 and CDR2: MDHEN and SYDVKM. In nucleotides, the CDR3 is TGTGCCAGCACCTCTCCGGGGGGCTCAAGCACCGGGGAGCTGTTTTTT. This translates into CASTSPGGSSTGELFF.

This rearrangement joins TRBV14 to TRBJ1-4; no firm D call. V was clipped by 3 bases and J by 7 bases, with 3 bases between them. Germline V gene lookup returns CDR1 SGHDN and CDR2 FVKESK. CDR3 length: 11 amino acids. For the CDR3, the DNA is TGTGCCAGCAGCCAGCGTGAAAAACTGTTTTTT. It yields the protein CASSQREKLFF.

The rearrangement links TRBV5-4 to TRBJ1-1; 9 nucleotides match TRBD1. Germline CDR1 reads SGHNT; CDR2 reads YYREEE (reference sequence). Losses at the gene ends were 5 bases for V and 3 bases for J; bases not matched to a gene: 5. This CDR3 is 14 amino acids long. CDR3 amino acids: CASRPRDRDTEAFF. The CDR3 coding sequence is TGTGCCAGCAGGCCCCGGGACAGGGACACTGAAGCTTTCTTT.

The chain links TRBV6-1 to TRBJ1-2; a possible D gene is TRBD1 (5 bases). Germline values: CDR1 MNHNS, CDR2 SASEGT. Trimming removed 10 bases from V and 8 bases from J, with 11 bases in between. The CDR3 spans 10 residues. For the CDR3, the DNA is TGTGCCACCCTGGGGGGGGGCTACACCTTC. Translating gives CATLGGGYTF.

The rearrangement links TRBV19 to TRBJ2-1, with D tentatively TRBD1 (6 bases). The V and J ends lost 5 bases and 5 bases respectively, with 13 bases between them. Germline V gives CDR1 LNHDA, CDR2 SQIVND (reference sequence). This CDR3 contains 14 residues. CDR3 loop: CASSLRQDHNEQFF. CDR3 sequence (DNA): TGTGCCAGTAGTTTACGACAGGACCACAATGAGCAGTTCTTC.

V gene TRBV6-5 combines with J gene TRBJ1-1; tentatively, D is TRBD1 (5 bases). Germline values: CDR1 MNHEY, CDR2 SVGAGI. The CDR3 is made up of 15 amino acids. V was trimmed by 0 bases and J by 4 bases, leaving 12 bases between them. CDR3 in DNA: TGTGCCAGCAGTTACTCGGCGGGGGTAGTCACTGAAGCTTTCTTT. Translating gives CASSYSAGVVTEAFF.

The count of this clone is one. The chain employs TRBV2 and TRBJ2-7; TRBD1 aligns across 8 bases. V shed 2 bases, J shed 4 bases, and the junction held 4 bases outside the gene matches. Germline V gives CDR1 SNHLY, CDR2 FYNNEI. This CDR3 contains 14 residues. CDR3 in DNA: TGTGCCAGCAGTGAAAGGACAGGGCGATACGAGCAGTACTTC. The encoded protein is CASSERTGRYEQYF.

J is TRBJ1-2 and V is TRBV19; a possible D gene is TRBD1 (6 bases). V lost 6 bases and J 3 bases, leaving 23 bases between the germline ends. The CDR3 consists of 17 residues. Germline V lookup: CDR1 LNHDA, CDR2 SQIVND (reference sequence). Here the CDR3 DNA reads TGTGCCAGTAGGCGCCTTAGCCCTACAGGGTTCGACTATGGCTACACCTTC. This encodes CASRRLSPTGFDYGYTF.

The chain joins TRBV11-3 to TRBJ2-7, with TRBD2 matching over 8 bases. The CDR3 consists of 15 residues. Per germline, CDR1 SGHNT and CDR2 YENEEA. V shed 4 bases, J shed 6 bases, and the junction held 11 bases outside the gene matches. CDR3 amino acids: CASSSVGGGVGEQYF. CDR3 nucleotides: TGTGCCAGCAGCTCCGTCGGGGGGGGCGTAGGCGAGCAGTACTTC.

The genes are TRBV27 and TRBJ1-2, with D possibly being TRBD1 (6 bases). V was trimmed by 4 bases and J by 7 bases, leaving 10 bases between them. CDR3 size: 12 residues. The germline V gene encodes CDR1 MNHEY and CDR2 SMNVEV (reference sequence). CDR3 loop: CASSYREGGYTF. In nucleotides, the CDR3 is TGTGCCAGCAGTTACAGGGAGGGTGGCTACACCTTC.

This rearrangement joins TRBV5-1 to TRBJ2-2, with 7 bases that match TRBD1. Germline loops: CDR1 SGHRS, CDR2 YFSETQ. The CDR3 is made up of 18 amino acids. V lost 3 bases, J lost 3 bases, and 14 bases stayed unmatched. CDR3 in amino acids: CASSYNRQGMVDTGELFF. CDR3 sequence (DNA): TGCGCCAGCAGCTATAACCGACAGGGAATGGTCGACACCGGGGAGCTGTTTTTT.

For this clone: Mismatch with germline at one junction end may stem from a read error. The genes are TRBV19 and TRBJ2-1; tentative D call: TRBD2 (6 bases). The CDR3 length is 14 residues. Germline CDR1 reads LNHDA; CDR2 reads SQIVND (reference sequence). In DNA, the CDR3 is TGTGCCAGTAGTATTGGGACTCTCTACAGTGAGCAGTTCTTC. Its translation: CASSIGTLYSEQFF.

The CDR3 sequence is CASSTRKRSNQPQHF. The CDR3 DNA is TGTGCCAGCAGCACCCGGAAGCGGAGCAATCAGCCCCAGCATTTT. The chain uses TRBV9 and TRBJ1-5; no clear D. The V and J ends lost 4 bases and 1 base respectively, with 12 bases between them. This CDR3 contains 15 residues. CDR1 is SGDLS and CDR2 is YYNGEE in the germline V gene.

V and J are TRBV5-4 and TRBJ2-5; tentatively, D is TRBD1 (6 bases). Trimming took 4 bases from V and 1 from J, leaving 14 bases between them. The CDR3 runs 15 residues. Germline CDR1 and CDR2: SGHNT and YYREEE (reference sequence). CDR3 residues: CASSRNTGTQETQYF. Here the CDR3 DNA reads TGTGCCAGCAGCCGGAATACAGGGACCCAAGAGACCCAGTACTTC.

The chain couples TRBV7-8 to TRBJ1-2, with TRBD1 matching 11 bases. This CDR3 has 14 amino acids. Germline CDR1 SGHVS, CDR2 FQNEAQ. Trimming removed 4 bases from V and 9 bases from J; junction bases left unmatched: 7. CDR3 sequence reads: CASSWGGQGARYTF. CDR3 nucleotides: TGTGCCAGCAGCTGGGGAGGACAGGGGGCCCGCTACACCTTC. Supplemented by reference TRBV7-8 and TRBJ1-2, the full variable domain reads GAGVSQSPRYKVAKRGQDVALRCDPISGHVSLFWYQQALGQGPEFLTYFQNEAQLDKSGLPSDRFFAERPEGSVSTLKIQRTQQEDSAVYLCASSWGGQGARYTFGSGTRLTVV.

The J gene is TRBJ2-7, the V gene TRBV27; D is perhaps TRBD2 (5 bases). The CDR3 runs 15 residues. The germline gives CDR1 MNHEY, CDR2 SMNVEV (reference sequence). V was cut by 6 bases and J by 3 bases, with 18 bases left in between. The CDR3 loop is CASRKPGKRSYEQYF. CDR3 nucleotide sequence: TGTGCCAGCAGGAAACCGGGAAAAAGGAGCTACGAGCAGTACTTC.

V is TRBV4-3 and J is TRBJ1-4; the D gene is possibly TRBD1 (6 bases). V was cut by 1 base and J by 8 bases, with 14 bases left in between. The V gene's germline CDR1 is LGHNA and CDR2 YSLEER. The CDR3 loop spans 15 amino acids. The chain's CDR3 is CASSQVYREWEKLFF. For the CDR3, the DNA is TGCGCCAGCAGCCAAGTATACAGGGAATGGGAAAAACTGTTTTTT.

The V gene is TRBV29-1, the J gene TRBJ1-5, with D perhaps TRBD1 (6 bases). There are 13 residues in the CDR3. The V gene lost 4 bases and the J gene lost 2 bases, with 9 bases spanning the gap. Germline CDR1 reads SQVTM; CDR2 reads ANQGSEA. CDR3 coding DNA: TGCAGCGTTGGGGGGCAGGGCAATCAGCCCCAGCATTTT. It codes for CSVGGQGNQPQHF. Complete variable domain (other parts from reference TRBV29-1 and TRBJ1-5): SAVISQKPSRDICQRGTSLTIQCQVDSQVTMMFWYRQQPGQSLTLIATANQGSEATYESGFVIDKFPISRPNLTFSTLTVSNMSPEDSSIYLCSVGGQGNQPQHFGDGTRLSIL.